The clone carrying this T cell receptor (beta chain) has just one count. Its cognate antigen is unknown. The sample belongs to a study of cytomegalovirus exposure and HLA in healthy donors. Study context: It was reported in a later analysis that the approximately 120 validation repertoires used the same platform as the approximately 690 first-cohort repertoires.

Findings and caveats of the study: Among TCR beta chains, those listed as cytomegalovirus-associated numbered over 150. Subsequent analysis revealed that first-cohort TCR clusters tended to co-occur in the approximately 120 validation repertoires.

Method: immunoSEQ multiplex PCR; TCRdb's copy keeps in-frame clones and lacks some. This table holds around 52,000 clones, approximately 93% found once. Germline V gene sequence: CDR1 SGHNT, CDR2 YENEEA. The trim removed 0 bases at V and 3 bases at J, leaving 9 bases unmatched. The CDR3 totals 18 residues. The receptor comes from a woman younger than 30 in good health and CMV-seronegative. This chain links TRBV11-3 with TRBJ2-1, with 9 bases matching TRBD2. The sequenced sample consisted of PBMCs. DNA of the CDR3: TGTGCCAGCAGCTTAGATCGGGGACTAGCAGCCATCTACAATGAGCAGTTCTTC. Its protein is CASSLDRGLAAIYNEQFF.